The rows below give T cell receptor beta chains drawn from one sample of a study of OX40 agonist ivuxolimab in advanced cancers. The assay was immunoSEQ multiplex PCR, and TCRdb's table has in-frame clones only and misses some. The repertoire holds about 19,000 clones, about 75% seen once, with 18% in the top ten. The specimen was CD4+ or CD8+ T cells sorted from blood, collected in a trial of the OX40 agonist ivuxolimab. These receptors were taken from an adult with an advanced solid tumor such as melanoma, head and neck, liver or kidney cancer. The CDR3 runs from the conserved cysteine through the conserved F or W. D genes are given only for firm matches. A clone size is listed for some rows: how often the clone was seen (once, few, many), or a class if it is expanded.

TRBJ2-1 | - | TRBV7-9 | TRBD2 | 18 | CASSLGTSGGPSYNEQFF | TGTGCCAGCAGCTTAGGGACTAGCGGGGGACCCTCCTACAATGAGCAGTTCTTC
TRBJ2-1 | - | TRBV10-2 | - | 11 | CASGGSGKQFF | TGCGCCAGCGGAGGGTCAGGGAAGCAGTTCTTC
TRBJ1-3 | - | TRBV4-3 | - | 16 | CASSQELGSSGNTIYF | TGCGCCAGCAGCCAAGAACTGGGATCCTCTGGAAACACCATATATTTT
TRBJ1-2 | - | TRBV28 | - | 15 | CASSLERVANYGYTF | TGTGCCAGCAGTTTAGAGCGTGTAGCTAACTATGGCTACACCTTC
TRBJ2-1 | - | TRBV29-1 | TRBD2 | 19 | CSVEAPGLADLSSYNEQFF | TGCAGCGTTGAGGCCCCGGGACTAGCGGACTTGAGCTCCTACAATGAGCAGTTCTTC
TRBJ1-6 | - | TRBV13 | TRBD1 | 14 | CASRAGQGNSPLHF | TGTGCCAGCAGGGCGGGACAGGGTAATTCACCCCTCCACTTT
TRBJ2-1 | - | TRBV5-4 | - | 13 | CASSLGVNNEQFF | TGTGCCAGCAGCTTGGGAGTTAACAATGAGCAGTTCTTC
TRBJ2-7 | - | TRBV11-2 | TRBD2 | 15 | CASSLESGGIYEQYF | TGTGCCAGCAGCTTAGAATCCGGGGGGATCTACGAGCAGTACTTC
TRBJ2-7 | - | TRBV19 | - | 12 | CASSMGGNEQYF | TGTGCCAGTAGTATGGGGGGAAACGAGCAGTACTTC
TRBJ1-1 | - | TRBV7-6 | - | 13 | CASSSSGVTEAFF | TGTGCCAGCAGCAGTTCAGGGGTCACTGAAGCTTTCTTT
TRBJ1-5 | - | TRBV27 | - | 14 | CASSFWGAGQPQHF | TGTGCCAGCAGTTTTTGGGGGGCTGGACAGCCCCAGCATTTT
TRBJ1-2 | - | TRBV6-6 | TRBD1 | 15 | CASSYSAGGNYGYTF | TGTGCCAGCAGTTACTCGGCAGGGGGGAACTATGGCTACACCTTC
TRBJ2-7 | - | TRBV6-9 | - | 14 | CASSYVTRPYEQYF | TGTGCCAGCAGTTACGTGACACGACCCTACGAGCAGTACTTC
TRBJ2-3 | - | TRBV11-2 | TRBD2 | 18 | CASSLGVGLAGITDTQYF | TGTGCCAGCAGCTTAGGGGTGGGACTAGCGGGGATCACAGATACGCAGTATTTT
TRBJ1-2 | - | TRBV13 | TRBD1 | 15 | CASSPGQGRSYGYTF | TGTGCCAGCAGCCCCGGACAGGGGCGAAGCTATGGCTACACCTTC
TRBJ1-1 | once | TRBV6-5 | - | 11 | CASSFGGEAFF | TGTGCCAGCAGTTTTGGGGGTGAAGCTTTCTTT
TRBJ2-1 | - | TRBV4-1 | TRBD2 | 17 | CASSQDEIAGGIYEQFF | TGCGCCAGCAGCCAAGATGAGATAGCGGGAGGAATCTATGAGCAGTTCTTC
TRBJ2-7 | medium-sized | TRBV7-2 | TRBD2 | 12 | CASGGGHYEQYF | TGTGCCAGCGGCGGGGGGCATTACGAGCAGTACTTC
TRBJ2-3 | - | TRBV7-6 | - | 14 | CASSFSLSTDTQYF | TGTGCCAGCAGCTTCTCCCTCAGCACAGATACGCAGTATTTT
TRBJ1-1 | - | TRBV19 | - | 11 | CASGEWTEAFF | TGTGCCAGTGGGGAGTGGACTGAAGCTTTCTTT
TRBJ2-7 | medium-sized | TRBV7-9 | - | 13 | CASSLYEGREQYF | TGTGCCAGCAGCTTATACGAGGGTAGGGAGCAGTACTTC
TRBJ2-3 | - | TRBV11-2 | TRBD2 | 13 | CASTRGVTDTQYF | TGTGCCAGCACGCGGGGGGTCACAGATACGCAGTATTTT
TRBJ1-1 | few | TRBV9 | - | 15 | CASSVEGGVNTEAFF | TGTGCCAGCAGCGTAGAAGGAGGGGTGAACACTGAAGCTTTCTTT
TRBJ2-1 | - | TRBV5-1 | TRBD2 | 14 | CASLLAGGPGEQFF | TGCGCCAGCTTATTAGCGGGAGGGCCTGGTGAGCAGTTCTTC
TRBJ1-5 | - | TRBV27 | TRBD1 | 15 | CASSFGTGGGQPQHF | TGTGCCAGCAGTTTCGGGACAGGGGGCGGTCAGCCCCAGCATTTT
TRBJ1-1 | few | TRBV6-5 | - | 13 | CASTKGQRTEAFF | TGTGCCAGCACTAAAGGACAGCGCACTGAAGCTTTCTTT
TRBJ2-1 | - | TRBV13 | TRBD2 | 15 | CASSQTSGGANEQFF | TGTGCCAGCAGCCAAACTAGCGGGGGGGCGAATGAGCAGTTCTTC
TRBJ2-7 | - | TRBV6-1 | - | 12 | CASSQNPYEQYF | TGTGCCAGCAGTCAGAACCCATACGAGCAGTACTTC
TRBJ1-4 | few | TRBV2 | - | 14 | CASSEGPNNEKLFF | TGTGCCAGCAGTGAAGGACCGAATAATGAAAAACTGTTTTTT
TRBJ2-1 | - | TRBV29-1 | - | 12 | CSVDQGSYEQFF | TGCAGCGTTGACCAAGGGTCGTATGAGCAGTTCTTC
TRBJ2-3 | once | TRBV10-3 | TRBD2 | 16 | CAISSGTSGGTDTQYF | TGTGCCATCAGTTCCGGGACTAGCGGGGGCACAGATACGCAGTATTTT
TRBJ1-4 | few | TRBV2 | TRBD1 | 15 | CASTPGQVSNEKLFF | TGTGCCAGCACCCCGGGACAGGTGTCTAATGAAAAACTGTTTTTT
TRBJ2-7 | - | TRBV4-2 | TRBD1 | 14 | CASSQWTGAYEQYF | TGTGCCAGCAGCCAATGGACAGGGGCCTACGAGCAGTACTTC
TRBJ1-2 | few | TRBV18 | - | 14 | CASSPGEDYYGYTF | TGTGCCAGCTCCCCGGGCGAGGATTACTATGGCTACACCTTC
TRBJ2-7 | few | TRBV4-1 | - | 18 | CASSLFEDAGLNSYEQYF | TGCGCCAGCAGCCTCTTTGAAGACGCGGGGCTTAACTCCTACGAGCAGTACTTC
TRBJ2-2 | - | TRBV29-1 | - | 13 | CSVLRPNTGELFF | TGCAGCGTCCTAAGGCCTAACACCGGGGAGCTGTTTTTT